Below are 21 T cell receptor beta chains sequenced from a single sample in a study of a mutant IDH1 vaccine in newly diagnosed glioma. Which antigens these TCRs recognize remains unknown. Profiling relied on immunoSEQ multiplex PCR, and the TCRdb table lists in-frame clones only, not all of them. Altogether 52,000 or so clones are present, about 81% being singletons, with the ten largest covering over 7%. Time point of the sample: week 23, last vaccination. Every vaccine dose comprised 300 ug of mutant IDH1 20-mer peptide plus topical imiquimod. The material was PBMCs, obtained from a glioma patient whose treatment included an IDH1 peptide vaccine. The source is a woman aged 40 to 50 with glioma. Some clones in this sample may be carry-over from other donors' samples.

J is TRBJ1-6 and V is TRBV30; D remains unclear. The CDR3 is 11 residues long. Germline loops: CDR1 GTSNPN, CDR2 SVGIG (reference sequence). The V end lost 4 bases, the J end lost 6 bases, and 4 bases lay between the germline ends. The CDR3: CAWNRNSPLHF. In nucleotides, the CDR3 is TGTGCCTGGAACCGTAATTCACCCCTCCACTTT.

The rearrangement uses TRBV4-3 and TRBJ1-2, with D possibly being TRBD1 (6 bases). The CDR3 length is 13 residues. V was cut by 0 bases and J by 6 bases, with 8 bases left in between. The germline V gene has CDR1 LGHNA and CDR2 YSLEER. The CDR3 spells CASSQEDRNGYTF. Written as DNA, the CDR3 is TGCGCCAGCAGCCAAGAGGACAGAAATGGCTACACCTTC.

This clone is termed medium-sized. The chain couples TRBV5-1 to TRBJ2-5, with 8 bases aligning to TRBD2. With 2 bases clipped from V and 4 bases from J, the junction kept 1 base outside the gene matches. The CDR3 covers 13 residues. CDR1 is SGHRS and CDR2 is YFSETQ in the germline V gene. The CDR3: CASSLRGGETQYF. CDR3 coding DNA: TGCGCCAGCAGCTTACGGGGGGGAGAGACCCAGTACTTC.

The chain employs TRBV29-1 and TRBJ1-3, with TRBD1 as a possible D gene (5 bases). The CDR3 is 12 residues long. Trimming cost V 1 base and J 4 bases, with 5 bases left between them. Germline V CDR1 and CDR2: SQVTM, ANQGSEA. In DNA, the CDR3 is TGCAGCGTTGAAGGGGGCGGAAACACCATATATTTT. Encoded protein: CSVEGGGNTIYF.

The J gene is TRBJ1-2, the V gene TRBV19, with D perhaps matching TRBD1 (5 bases). The CDR3 sequence is 16 residues long. Per germline, CDR1 LNHDA and CDR2 SQIVND (reference sequence). Between the trimmed V and J ends, which lost 5 bases and 6 bases, there was a span of 22 bases. The CDR3 coding sequence is TGTGCCAGTAGTTTCTACCCCCGGACATCGAGAAATGGCTACACCTTC. This translates into CASSFYPRTSRNGYTF.

Written as DNA, the CDR3 is TGTGCCAGCAGTTGGGACAGAAACTCTGGAAACACCATATATTTT. Amino acid sequence: CASSWDRNSGNTIYF. This sequence joins TRBV6-5 and TRBJ1-3; 7 bases map to TRBD1. CDR1 is MNHEY, CDR2 SVGAGI, per germline. The CDR3 is made up of 15 amino acids. V lost 4 bases to trimming and J lost 0 bases; unmatched junction nucleotides: 3.

This chain uses TRBV11-2 with TRBJ1-4; 8 nucleotides agree with TRBD1. J gave up 8 bases and V 1 base, and 12 bases lay outside the gene matches. CDR3 length: 17 amino acids. The germline V gene encodes CDR1 SGHAT and CDR2 FQNNGV. This chain's CDR3 is CASSLGLAGTGREKLFF. Here the CDR3 DNA reads TGTGCCAGCAGCTTAGGCCTAGCCGGGACAGGAAGAGAAAAACTGTTTTTT.

The chain links TRBV30 to TRBJ1-2; D gene uncertain. CDR1 and CDR2 (germline): GTSNPN, SVGIG (reference sequence). This CDR3 is 13 amino acids long. Deletions cut 6 bases from V and 2 bases from J, with 13 bases between. CDR3 protein: CACREIANYGYTF. The CDR3 nucleotides are TGTGCCTGTCGGGAAATTGCGAACTATGGCTACACCTTC.

V gene TRBV9 combines with J gene TRBJ2-3, with a possible D match to TRBD1 (6 bases). CDR1 and CDR2 (germline): SGDLS, YYNGEE. Trimming left V 1 base short and J 2 bases short, with 11 bases between. CDR3 length: 15 residues. CDR3 loop: CASSVRDKDTDTQYF. The DNA for the CDR3 is TGTGCCAGCAGCGTACGGGACAAAGACACAGATACGCAGTATTTT.

The genes are TRBV14 and TRBJ1-2; D not certain. Trimming pared 4 bases from V and 6 bases from J, leaving 15 bases between. The length of the CDR3 is 14 residues. CDR1 is SGHDN and CDR2 is FVKESK in the germline V gene. CDR3 region: CASSPDGARNGYTF. As DNA, the CDR3 is TGTGCCAGCAGCCCGGACGGTGCCAGGAATGGCTACACCTTC.

The chain couples TRBV19 to TRBJ2-2; D assignment may be TRBD1 or TRBD2 (5 bases each). Germline V gives CDR1 LNHDA, CDR2 SQIVND (reference sequence). The V end was cut by 4 bases, the J end by 0 bases, with 15 bases between. The CDR3 consists of 17 residues. The CDR3 DNA sequence: TGTGCCAGTAGTAAAGACATCGGGACCCCGAACACCGGGGAGCTGTTTTTT. Protein sequence: CASSKDIGTPNTGELFF.

The chain joins TRBV5-5 to TRBJ1-4, with a tentative D call TRBD1 (6 bases). CDR1 is SGHKS, CDR2 YYEKEE, per germline (reference sequence). Trimming removed 3 bases at V and 7 bases at J, with 16 bases between. This CDR3 contains 15 residues. This CDR3 is CASSWGHAEAEKLFF. CDR3 nucleotide sequence: TGTGCCAGCAGCTGGGGACACGCGGAGGCTGAAAAACTGTTTTTT.

The V gene is TRBV2, the J gene TRBJ1-4; D remains unclear. V lost 1 base and J lost 3, with 6 bases in between. The CDR3 is 14 amino acids. Per germline, CDR1 SNHLY and CDR2 FYNNEI. CDR3 protein: CASSEGMANEKLFF. DNA for the CDR3: TGTGCCAGCAGTGAAGGGATGGCTAATGAAAAACTGTTTTTT.

The chain is built from TRBV7-9 and TRBJ2-7; D unresolved. CDR3 length: 14 residues. Per germline, CDR1 SEHNR and CDR2 FQNEAQ (reference sequence). Trimming took off 2 bases at V and 6 bases at J, with 14 bases between the two ends. The CDR3 bases are TGTGCCAGCAGCTTACCCAGCAAGGGTGTCGAGCAGTACTTC. It translates to CASSLPSKGVEQYF.

The chain combines TRBV11-3 with TRBJ2-2; D is possibly TRBD1 (6 bases). The germline V and J ends were trimmed by 3 bases and 4 bases, with 15 bases remaining between them. The CDR3 has 16 residues. From germline, CDR1 is SGHNT and CDR2 YENEEA. The CDR3: CASSFEGRGSTGELFF. The CDR3 nucleotides are TGTGCCAGCAGCTTTGAAGGCAGGGGATCCACCGGGGAGCTGTTTTTT.

This chain uses TRBV5-8 with TRBJ1-2; 7 bases agree with TRBD1. The CDR3 length is 14 residues. J was trimmed by 7 bases and V by 0 bases; bases with no gene match: 6. Germline CDR1 is SGHTS and CDR2 is YDEGEE. The CDR3 bases are TGTGCCAGCAGCTTGGGACAGGGCGTAAGTGGCTACACCTTC. Its translation is CASSLGQGVSGYTF.

CDR3 DNA: TGTGCCTGGAGTAGGGCCCACTTCACAGATACGCAGTATTTT. Translating it yields CAWSRAHFTDTQYF. The rearrangement joins TRBV30 to TRBJ2-3; D call uncertain. The CDR3 totals 14 residues. Trimming left V 2 bases short and J 2 bases short, with 11 bases between. CDR1 GTSNPN and CDR2 SVGIG come from the germline V gene (reference sequence).

The V and J genes are TRBV19 and TRBJ2-3, with a possible D match to TRBD1 (6 bases). Germline CDR1 reads LNHDA; CDR2 reads SQIVND (reference sequence). The length of the CDR3 is 12 residues. V was trimmed by 7 bases and J by 1 base, leaving 6 bases between them. The CDR3 nucleotides read TGTGCCAGTACAGGGGGCACAGATACGCAGTATTTT. It encodes CASTGGTDTQYF.

V gene TRBV30 combines with J gene TRBJ2-7; D not certain. This CDR3 is built from 14 residues. The ends were cut back, 0 bases at V and 5 bases at J, with 14 bases in the middle. Looked up from germline, CDR1 is GTSNPN and CDR2 is SVGIG (reference sequence). CDR3 DNA sequence: TGTGCCTGGAGTGTAGGGAATCCCACCGACGAGCAGTACTTC. Translating it yields CAWSVGNPTDEQYF. Based on the CDR3 plus reference TRBV30 and TRBJ2-7, the full variable domain is SQTIHQWPATLVQPVGSPLSLECTVEGTSNPNLYWYRQAAGRGLQLLFYSVGIGQISSEVPQNLSASRPQDRQFILSSKKLLLSDSGFYLCAWSVGNPTDEQYFGPGTRLTVT.

This sequence joins TRBV15 and TRBJ1-5, with D maybe TRBD1 (6 bases). There are 15 residues in the CDR3. Germline V CDR1 and CDR2: LNHNV, YYDKDF (reference sequence). Trimming removed 10 bases at V and 3 bases at J, with 19 bases between. CDR3 residues: CASGGSGQINQPQHF. The CDR3 nucleotides are TGTGCCAGTGGCGGGTCAGGACAGATCAATCAGCCCCAGCATTTT.

The V call is TRBV19, the J call TRBJ2-1; 8 positions agree with TRBD2. Germline assignment: CDR1 LNHDA and CDR2 SQIVND (reference sequence). The CDR3 totals 15 residues. V was clipped by 5 bases and J by 2 bases; unmatched bases: 5. CDR3 region: CASSEDGGAYNEQFF. For the CDR3, the DNA is TGTGCCAGTAGTGAGGACGGGGGGGCCTACAATGAGCAGTTCTTC.